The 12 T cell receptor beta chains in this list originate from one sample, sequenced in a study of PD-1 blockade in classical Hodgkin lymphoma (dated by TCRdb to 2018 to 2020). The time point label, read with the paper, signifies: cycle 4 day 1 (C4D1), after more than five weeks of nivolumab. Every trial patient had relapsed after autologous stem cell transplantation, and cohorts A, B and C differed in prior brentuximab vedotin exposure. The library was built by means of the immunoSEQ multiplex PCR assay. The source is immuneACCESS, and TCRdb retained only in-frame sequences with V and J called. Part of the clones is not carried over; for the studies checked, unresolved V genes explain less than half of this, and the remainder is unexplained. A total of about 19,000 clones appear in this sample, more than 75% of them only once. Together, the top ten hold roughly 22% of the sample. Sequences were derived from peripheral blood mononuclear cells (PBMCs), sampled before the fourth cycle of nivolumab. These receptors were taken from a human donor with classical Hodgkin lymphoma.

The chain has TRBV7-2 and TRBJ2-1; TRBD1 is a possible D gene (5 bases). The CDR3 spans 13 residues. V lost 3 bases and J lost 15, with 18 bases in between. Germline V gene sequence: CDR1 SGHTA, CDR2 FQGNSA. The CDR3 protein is CASSFDSTPTPFF. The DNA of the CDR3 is TGTGCCAGCAGCTTCGACAGCACGCCAACCCCGTTCTTC.

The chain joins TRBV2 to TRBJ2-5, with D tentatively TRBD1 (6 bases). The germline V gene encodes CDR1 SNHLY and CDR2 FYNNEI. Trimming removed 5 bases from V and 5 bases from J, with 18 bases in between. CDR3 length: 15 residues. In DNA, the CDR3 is TGTGCCAGCAGTCCCATACAGGGTAATATTGAGACCCAGTACTTC. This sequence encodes CASSPIQGNIETQYF. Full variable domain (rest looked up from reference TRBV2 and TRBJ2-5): EPEVTQTPSHQVTQMGQEVILRCVPISNHLYFYWYRQILGQKVEFLVSFYNNEISEKSEIFDDQFSVERPDGSNFTLKIRSTKLEDSAMYFCASSPIQGNIETQYFGPGTRLLVL.

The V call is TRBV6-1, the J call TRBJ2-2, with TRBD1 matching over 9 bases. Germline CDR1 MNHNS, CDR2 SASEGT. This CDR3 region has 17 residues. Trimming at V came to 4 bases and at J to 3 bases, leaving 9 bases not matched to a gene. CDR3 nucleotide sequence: TGTGCCAGCAGTGGACTACCGGGACAGGGTGACACCGGGGAGCTGTTTTTT. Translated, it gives CASSGLPGQGDTGELFF.

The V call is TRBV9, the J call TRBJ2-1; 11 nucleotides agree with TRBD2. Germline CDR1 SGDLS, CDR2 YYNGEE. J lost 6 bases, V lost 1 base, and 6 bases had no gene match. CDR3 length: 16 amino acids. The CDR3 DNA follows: TGTGCCAGCAGCGTAAGCTTAGCGGGGGGGTTCAATGAGCAGTTCTTC. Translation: CASSVSLAGGFNEQFF.

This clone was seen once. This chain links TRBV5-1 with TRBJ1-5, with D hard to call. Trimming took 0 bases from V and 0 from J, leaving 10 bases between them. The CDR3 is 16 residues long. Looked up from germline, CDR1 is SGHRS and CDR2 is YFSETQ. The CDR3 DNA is TGCGCCAGCAGCTTGGAGGGCGGGATTAGCAATCAGCCCCAGCATTTT. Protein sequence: CASSLEGGISNQPQHF.

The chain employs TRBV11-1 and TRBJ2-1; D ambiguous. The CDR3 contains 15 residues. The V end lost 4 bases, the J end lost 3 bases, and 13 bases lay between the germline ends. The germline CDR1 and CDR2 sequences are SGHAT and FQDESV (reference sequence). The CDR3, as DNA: TGTGCCAGCAGCTCCGAGCGCCCTTACTACAATGAGCAGTTCTTC. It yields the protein CASSSERPYYNEQFF.

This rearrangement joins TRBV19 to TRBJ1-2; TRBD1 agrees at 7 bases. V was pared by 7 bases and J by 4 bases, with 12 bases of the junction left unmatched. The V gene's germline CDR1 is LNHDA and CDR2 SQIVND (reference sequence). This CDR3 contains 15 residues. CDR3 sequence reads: CASTATGIFGYGYTF. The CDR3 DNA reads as TGTGCCAGTACCGCGACAGGGATTTTTGGCTATGGCTACACCTTC.

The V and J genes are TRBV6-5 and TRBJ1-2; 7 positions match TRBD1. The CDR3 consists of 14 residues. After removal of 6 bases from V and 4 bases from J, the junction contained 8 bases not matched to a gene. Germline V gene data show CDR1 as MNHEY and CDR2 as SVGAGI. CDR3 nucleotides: TGTGCCAGCAGCAAAGGGGGGACAGCCTATGGCTACACCTTC. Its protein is CASSKGGTAYGYTF.

The CDR3 nucleotides read TGCAGCGTGCGGGAGGCGGGTATGAATACGCAGTATTTT. Protein sequence: CSVREAGMNTQYF. The V and J genes are TRBV29-1 and TRBJ2-3; TRBD2 matches at 8 bases. V lost 6 bases to trimming and J lost 7 bases; unmatched junction nucleotides: 9. CDR1 is SQVTM and CDR2 is ANQGSEA in the germline V gene. CDR3 length: 13 residues.

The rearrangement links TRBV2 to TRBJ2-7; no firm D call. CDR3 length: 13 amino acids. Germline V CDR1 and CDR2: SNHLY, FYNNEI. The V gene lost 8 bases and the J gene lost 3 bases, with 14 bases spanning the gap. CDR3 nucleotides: TGTGCCAGCCTGGATTTTGGCGGCTACGAGCAGTACTTC. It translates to CASLDFGGYEQYF.

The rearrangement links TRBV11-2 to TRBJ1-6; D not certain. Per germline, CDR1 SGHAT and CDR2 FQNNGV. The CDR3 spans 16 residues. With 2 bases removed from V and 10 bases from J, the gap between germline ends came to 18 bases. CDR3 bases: TGTGCCAGCAGCTTATCCCCAGGAGGTCCGGGCTCACCCCTCCACTTT. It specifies CASSLSPGGPGSPLHF. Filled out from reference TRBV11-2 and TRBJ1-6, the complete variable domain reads EAGVAQSPRYKIIEKRQSVAFWCNPISGHATLYWYQQILGQGPKLLIQFQNNGVVDDSQLPKDRFSAERLKGVDSTLKIQPAKLEDSAVYLCASSLSPGGPGSPLHFGNGTRLTVT.

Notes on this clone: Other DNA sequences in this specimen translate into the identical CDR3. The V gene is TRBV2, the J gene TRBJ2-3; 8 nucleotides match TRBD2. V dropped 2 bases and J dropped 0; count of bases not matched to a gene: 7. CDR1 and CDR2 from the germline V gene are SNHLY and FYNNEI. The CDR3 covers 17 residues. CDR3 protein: CASSEFTSGYSTDTQYF. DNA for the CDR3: TGTGCCAGCAGTGAATTTACTAGCGGTTATAGCACAGATACGCAGTATTTT.